Presented here are 24 T cell receptor beta chains from one specimen sequenced in a study of molecular identifiers for immune sequencing clone quantification. MiXCR, run by TCRdb on the PCR reads, gives a single entry per CDR3 protein. Here the sample spans 600,000 to 650,000 distinct CDR3 sequences, about 20% being singletons. What was sequenced was naive CD8+ T cells from blood, with Jurkat cell RNA spiked in. Subset in this sample: FACS-sorted CD8+CD4-CCR7+CD45RA+ naive T cells. The origin of the receptors is a human donor in good health. Some libraries in this study had Jurkat cell RNA spiked in.

This clonotype was picked up a small number of times. The chain is built from TRBV5-6 and TRBJ1-2, with a tentative D call TRBD1 (5 bases). Germline lookup yields CDR1 SGHDT and CDR2 YYEEEE. There are 15 residues in the CDR3. Trimming pared 3 bases from V and 5 bases from J, leaving 17 bases between. This CDR3 reads CASSYEATAPYGYTF. CDR3 nucleotide sequence: TGTGCCAGCAGCTACGAGGCGACAGCCCCATATGGCTACACCTTC. Full variable domain (outside the CDR3, taken from reference TRBV5-6 and TRBJ1-2): DAGVTQSPTHLIKTRGQQVTLRCSPKSGHDTVSWYQQALGQGPQFIFQYYEEEERQRGNFPDRFSGHQFPNYSSELNVNALLLGDSALYLCASSYEATAPYGYTFGSGTRLTVV.

In the case of this clonotype: Being one base from a much bigger clone, this may be a read error. The chain uses TRBV29-1 and TRBJ2-1; D perhaps matches TRBD2 (7 bases). The CDR3 is 14 residues long. Germline lookup yields CDR1 SQVTM and CDR2 ANQGSEA. DNA of the CDR3: TGCGGCGTTGGCGGCGGGGGCCAGTTAGATGAGCAGTTCTTC. It encodes CGVGGGGQLDEQFF.

This clonotype showed up just a few times. The chain uses TRBV5-6 and TRBJ2-3; no reliable D call. V was clipped by 6 bases and J by 0 bases, with 11 bases between them. CDR3 size: 14 residues. CDR1 is SGHDT and CDR2 is YYEEEE in the germline V gene. CDR3 residues: CASIYAASTDTQYF. CDR3 in DNA: TGTGCCAGCATCTATGCGGCTAGCACAGATACGCAGTATTTT.

A few counts support this clonotype. J is TRBJ2-2 and V is TRBV30, with 7 bases matching TRBD2. The trim removed 2 bases at V and 6 bases at J, leaving 6 bases unmatched. The CDR3 runs 14 residues. Germline V gene sequence: CDR1 GTSNPN, CDR2 SVGIG (reference sequence). The CDR3 loop reads CAWSPSGGAGELFF. The CDR3 DNA reads TGTGCCTGGAGTCCCTCGGGGGGAGCCGGGGAGCTGTTTTTT. Together with reference TRBV30 and TRBJ2-2, the CDR3 gives the full variable domain: SQTIHQWPATLVQPVGSPLSLECTVEGTSNPNLYWYRQAAGRGLQLLFYSVGIGQISSEVPQNLSASRPQDRQFILSSKKLLLSDSGFYLCAWSPSGGAGELFFGEGSRLTVL.

Note on this clonotype: A much larger clone lies one base from this, so it may be a read error. The rearrangement uses TRBV20-1 and TRBJ1-6; 8 nucleotides line up with TRBD1. The CDR3 loop spans 15 amino acids. With 3 bases clipped from V and 2 bases from J, the junction kept 3 bases outside the gene matches. CDR1 is DFQATT and CDR2 is SNEGSKA in the germline V gene (reference sequence). CDR3 sequence reads: CSARDRDPYNSPLHF. For the CDR3, the DNA is TGCAGTGCTAGGGACAGGGACCCCTATAATTCACCCCTCCACTTT.

Many counts were recorded for this clonotype. The chain combines TRBV2 with TRBJ1-1; D unclear. Germline CDR1 is SNHLY and CDR2 is FYNNEI. The CDR3 runs 11 residues. V was pared by 8 bases and J by 0 bases, with 4 bases between. CDR3 sequence reads: CASEMNTEAFF. CDR3 nucleotides: TGTGCCAGCGAAATGAACACTGAAGCTTTCTTT. Full variable domain (remainder filled in from reference TRBV2 and TRBJ1-1): EPEVTQTPSHQVTQMGQEVILRCVPISNHLYFYWYRQILGQKVEFLVSFYNNEISEKSEIFDDQFSVERPDGSNFTLKIRSTKLEDSAMYFCASEMNTEAFFGQGTRLTVV.

A remark on this clonotype: One end of the junction fails to match germline, which may point to a read error. The chain is built from TRBV29-1 and TRBJ2-7; 10 bases are shared with TRBD2. The V gene's germline CDR1 is SQVTM and CDR2 ANQGSEA. The CDR3 has 14 residues. CDR3 sequence: CSISPASGSYKQHF. In DNA, the CDR3 is TGCAGCATCTCTCCTGCTAGCGGGAGCTACAAGCAGCACTTC.

The sample holds many counts of this clonotype. The chain couples TRBV5-6 to TRBJ1-5; the D is unclear. Germline assignment: CDR1 SGHDT and CDR2 YYEEEE. Trimming left V 2 bases short and J 0 bases short, with 6 bases between. The CDR3 is made up of 14 amino acids. This chain's CDR3 is CASSLTNSNQPQHF. The DNA of the CDR3 is TGTGCCAGCAGCTTAACGAATAGCAATCAGCCCCAGCATTTT. The variable domain in full, with the rest retrieved from reference TRBV5-6 and TRBJ1-5, is DAGVTQSPTHLIKTRGQQVTLRCSPKSGHDTVSWYQQALGQGPQFIFQYYEEEERQRGNFPDRFSGHQFPNYSSELNVNALLLGDSALYLCASSLTNSNQPQHFGDGTRLSIL.

This clonotype has a handful of counts. This chain connects TRBV11-3 to TRBJ2-1; D assignment may be TRBD1 or TRBD2 (5 bases each). The CDR3 extends over 14 amino acids. CDR1 and CDR2 (germline): SGHNT, YENEEA. Trimming took 5 bases from V and 2 from J, leaving 10 bases between them. The CDR3 loop reads CASSPRGAYNEQFF. CDR3 DNA: TGTGCCAGCAGCCCTAGAGGGGCCTACAATGAGCAGTTCTTC.

This clonotype was recorded once. Being one base from a much bigger clone, this may be a read error. The chain combines TRBV5-6 with TRBJ1-1; no clear D. The germline CDR1 and CDR2 sequences are SGHDT and YYEEEE. The CDR3 has 12 amino acids. The CDR3: CASSLSRNEALF. CDR3 bases: TGTGCCAGCAGCTTGTCGCGTAATGAAGCTCTCTTT.

To note about this clonotype: This may come from a read error, since a much larger clone is one base off. V is TRBV7-6 and J is TRBJ1-6, with TRBD1 matching 7 bases. The CDR3 is made up of 15 amino acids. Trimming at V came to 4 bases and at J to 9 bases, leaving 9 bases not matched to a gene. Germline CDR1 and CDR2: SGHVS and FNYEAQ. For the CDR3, the DNA is TGTGCCAGCAGCTACCAGGGGGGGGAGGCTTCACCCCTCCACTTT. It codes for CASSYQGGEASPLHF.

This chain uses TRBV27 with TRBJ2-7, with D possibly being TRBD2 (6 bases). In germline, CDR1 is MNHEY, CDR2 SMNVEV (reference sequence). V lost 10 bases and J 0 bases, leaving 13 bases between the germline ends. This CDR3 region has 13 residues. In DNA, the CDR3 is TGTGCCACCTCCTCCGGGAGCTCCTACGAGCAGTACTTC. Its protein product is CATSSGSSYEQYF.

This clonotype was seen a handful of times. The gene calls are TRBV20-1 and TRBJ1-1; D call uncertain. Trimming stripped 2 bases from V and 0 bases from J, with 16 bases between. CDR3 length: 16 amino acids. Germline V CDR1 and CDR2: DFQATT, SNEGSKA (reference sequence). CDR3 residues: CSARYSLDPMNTEAFF. CDR3 nucleotide sequence: TGCAGTGCTAGATACAGCCTCGACCCCATGAACACTGAAGCTTTCTTT.

This sequence joins TRBV4-1 and TRBJ2-7; 13 bases are a match to TRBD2. The V gene's germline CDR1 is MGHRA and CDR2 YSYEKL. Trimming took 4 bases from V and 3 from J; bases not matched to a gene: 9. The CDR3 has 17 residues. The CDR3 here is CASSPDLLAGGVYEQYF. The CDR3 coding sequence is TGCGCCAGCAGCCCCGACTTACTAGCGGGGGGGGTCTACGAGCAGTACTTC.

This clonotype was counted at least ten times. V gene TRBV20-1 combines with J gene TRBJ1-5, with D perhaps TRBD1 (6 bases). The V end was cut by 1 base, the J end by 1 base, with 11 bases between. Germline V gene data show CDR1 as DFQATT and CDR2 as SNEGSKA (reference sequence). The CDR3 is 15 amino acids. The CDR3: CSARVGAVSNQPQHF. CDR3 nucleotide sequence: TGCAGTGCTAGAGTGGGGGCGGTGAGCAATCAGCCCCAGCATTTT.

The DNA of the CDR3 is TGTGCCAGCAGCGGAGGGGACTCAGGGGTCAACCAAGAGACCCAGTACTTC. This sequence encodes CASSGGDSGVNQETQYF. The rearrangement joins TRBV11-3 to TRBJ2-5; the D gene could be TRBD1 or TRBD2 (6 bases each). The CDR3 loop spans 17 amino acids. V was shortened by 5 bases and J by 0 bases, with 19 bases between the two germline ends. Germline CDR1 and CDR2: SGHNT and YENEEA. Combining the CDR3 with reference TRBV11-3 and TRBJ2-5 gives the whole variable domain EAGVVQSPRYKIIEKKQPVAFWCNPISGHNTLYWYLQNLGQGPELLIRYENEEAVDDSQLPKDRFSAERLKGVDSTLKIQPAELGDSAVYLCASSGGDSGVNQETQYFGPGTRLLVL.

This clonotype was observed many times. The chain combines TRBV7-9 with TRBJ2-7; no clear D. Germline V gives CDR1 SEHNR, CDR2 FQNEAQ (reference sequence). The CDR3 has 13 residues. V lost 1 base to trimming and J lost 4 bases, with 8 bases between them. The CDR3 DNA sequence: TGTGCCAGCAGCTTAGAGCTACGATACGAGCAGTACTTC. The encoded protein is CASSLELRYEQYF.

Remarks on this clonotype: At one end the junction does not follow the germline gene, possibly because of a read error. The genes are TRBV7-9 and TRBJ1-1, with TRBD1 matching over 7 bases. The CDR3 runs 15 residues. Germline lookup yields CDR1 SEHNR and CDR2 FQNEAQ (reference sequence). The CDR3 here is CASSLLDRVFFHPGF. The CDR3 nucleotides are TGTGCCAGCAGCTTACTAGACAGGGTTTTCTTCCACCCCGGGTTT. The variable domain in full, with the rest retrieved from reference TRBV7-9 and TRBJ1-1, is DTGVSQNPRHKITKRGQNVTFRCDPISEHNRLYWYRQTLGQGPEFLTYFQNEAQLEKSRLLSDRFSAERPKGSFSTLEIQRTEQGDSAMYLCASSLLDRVFFHPGFGQGTRLTVV.

This clonotype appeared a few times. This chain uses TRBV4-1 with TRBJ1-1; 12 nucleotides match TRBD1. J was trimmed by 1 base and V by 0 bases; bases with no gene match: 12. CDR1 and CDR2 from the germline V gene are MGHRA and YSYEKL. The CDR3 runs to 20 residues. CDR3: CASSQESPLGQGAWNTEAFF. In DNA, the CDR3 is TGCGCCAGCAGCCAAGAGTCCCCCCTGGGACAGGGGGCCTGGAACACTGAAGCTTTCTTT.

Concerning this clonotype: A much larger clone sits a single nucleotide away, making a read error possible. The chain couples TRBV20-1 to TRBJ1-2; the D is unclear. The germline CDR1 and CDR2 sequences are DFQATT and SNEGSKA (reference sequence). The CDR3 spans 14 residues. CDR3 sequence (DNA): TGCAGTGCTAGAGATCTGAGTGGTAACTATGGCTACGCCTTC. Its protein is CSARDLSGNYGYAF.

Comments on this clonotype: A read error may be the cause here, since a much bigger clone is one base away. The CDR3 end shows no conserved phenylalanine or tryptophan, and so a read error is likely. CDR3 DNA sequence: TGCAGTGCTAGGCCGCAGGGGATCGGTAGCACAGATACGCAGTATTAT. Its translation: CSARPQGIGSTDTQYY. The V and J genes are TRBV20-1 and TRBJ2-3; D is perhaps TRBD1 (6 bases). V lost 3 bases and J lost 0, with 16 bases in between. Germline V gene lookup returns CDR1 DFQATT and CDR2 SNEGSKA (reference sequence). This CDR3 comprises 16 residues.

This clonotype was detected only a few times. V gene TRBV12-3 or TRBV12-4 combines with J gene TRBJ2-2; 10 bases map to TRBD1. This CDR3 comprises 15 residues. V lost 7 bases to trimming and J lost 6 bases; unmatched junction nucleotides: 8. The CDR3 DNA follows: TGTGCCAGCACCCTGGACAGGGGGTACGCCGGGGAGCTGTTTTTT. Translating gives CASTLDRGYAGELFF.

Comment on this clonotype: This may be a read error: a much more frequent sequence differs by one nucleotide. This CDR3 is missing its conserved last phenylalanine or tryptophan, likely due to a read error. The chain uses TRBV2 and TRBJ1-1; no firm D call. V was clipped by 5 bases and J by 4 bases, with 11 bases between them. The CDR3 covers 13 residues. Germline lookup yields CDR1 SNHLY and CDR2 FYNNEI. This CDR3 is CASSFTATTEAFS. The CDR3 nucleotides are TGTGCCAGCAGTTTCACCGCAACCACTGAAGCTTTCTCT.

V and J are TRBV20-1 and TRBJ2-7, with 10 bases aligning to TRBD2. Germline V gene sequence: CDR1 DFQATT, CDR2 SNEGSKA (reference sequence). CDR3 length equals 17 residues. V dropped 6 bases and J dropped 1; count of bases not matched to a gene: 15. The CDR3 nucleotides read TGCAGTGCCATGGGGTGGGACCTAGCGGGAGAATCCTACGAGCAGTACTTC. It is translated as CSAMGWDLAGESYEQYF.